The 27 T cell receptor beta chains presented below share a single source sample, sequenced in a study of shared clonotypes between healthy human individuals. Assay: immunoSEQ multiplex PCR; the TCRdb copy retains only in-frame clones and omits some. The sample shows about 1 million clones, approximately 68% of them seen only once. Input material: memory CD4+ T cells sorted from blood. Indicated subset: CD45RA-negative fraction. The receptors originated from a man younger than 35 in good health.

The chain is built from TRBV30 and TRBJ2-7; D gene ambiguous. V shed 2 bases and J shed 0 bases, with 11 bases lying between them. CDR1 and CDR2 (germline): GTSNPN, SVGIG (reference sequence). The CDR3 loop spans 14 amino acids. The chain's CDR3 is CAWSLSATSYEQYF. The DNA of the CDR3 is TGTGCCTGGAGTTTAAGCGCCACCTCCTACGAGCAGTACTTC.

The rearrangement links TRBV5-4 to TRBJ2-1; 13 bases are a match to TRBD2. Trimming removed 4 bases from V and 5 bases from J; junction bases left unmatched: 12. This CDR3 is built from 18 residues. Germline V CDR1 and CDR2: SGHNT, YYREEE (reference sequence). This CDR3 reads CASSRAFTSGRADNEQFF. The CDR3 region has the DNA TGTGCCAGCAGCCGCGCGTTTACTAGCGGGAGGGCCGACAATGAGCAGTTCTTC.

The chain is built from TRBV5-8 and TRBJ1-5; 9 bases are shared with TRBD1. The CDR3 runs 15 residues. Germline V gene sequence: CDR1 SGHTS, CDR2 YDEGEE. V was pared by 0 bases and J by 7 bases, with 5 bases of the junction left unmatched. CDR3 amino acids: CASSLGTGVDQPQHF. CDR3 coding DNA: TGTGCCAGCAGCTTGGGGACAGGGGTCGACCAGCCCCAGCATTTT.

V is TRBV5-1 and J is TRBJ1-5, with a weak D call TRBD1 (6 bases). CDR1 SGHRS and CDR2 YFSETQ come from the germline V gene. There are 15 residues in the CDR3. Trimming removed 1 base at V and 5 bases at J, with 13 bases between. CDR3 sequence (DNA): TGCGCCAGCAGCTTGAACGACAGGCGTGATCAGCCCCAGCATTTT. It is translated as CASSLNDRRDQPQHF.

This clone was seen only once. The CDR3 sequence: CASSLERDEQFF. CDR3 sequence (DNA): TGTGCCAGCAGCCTGGAGAGGGACGAGCAGTTCTTC. V gene TRBV13 combines with J gene TRBJ2-1; D may correspond to TRBD1 or TRBD2 (5 bases each). V lost 5 bases to trimming and J lost 10 bases, with 12 bases between them. CDR1 is PRHDT, CDR2 FYEKMQ, per germline (reference sequence). CDR3 size: 12 residues.

The chain has TRBV30 and TRBJ1-3, with D possibly matching TRBD1 (5 bases). CDR1 and CDR2 from the germline V gene are GTSNPN and SVGIG (reference sequence). The V end was cut by 0 bases, the J end by 0 bases, with 15 bases between. The CDR3 extends over 17 amino acids. The DNA of the CDR3 is TGTGCCTGGAGTGTTCGGGGCAGGGTAGGCTCTGGAAACACCATATATTTT. Protein: CAWSVRGRVGSGNTIYF.

This chain joins TRBV6-1 and TRBJ2-7; TRBD2 agrees at 7 bases. This CDR3 has 14 amino acids. From germline, CDR1 is MNHNS and CDR2 SASEGT. Trimming removed 4 bases from V and 3 bases from J; junction bases left unmatched: 6. CDR3: CASSGTGGGYEQYF. Here the CDR3 DNA reads TGTGCCAGCAGTGGGACGGGGGGAGGCTACGAGCAGTACTTC.

The rearrangement uses TRBV5-5 and TRBJ2-7; the D call may be TRBD1 or TRBD2 (6 bases each). Germline assignment: CDR1 SGHKS and CDR2 YYEKEE (reference sequence). Trimming took off 4 bases at V and 3 bases at J, with 14 bases between the two ends. The CDR3 spans 14 residues. CDR3: CASSLQGLFYEQYF. CDR3 nucleotides: TGTGCCAGCAGCCTACAGGGACTTTTCTACGAGCAGTACTTC.

V gene TRBV7-3 combines with J gene TRBJ2-2, with 10 bases matching TRBD2. The CDR3 loop spans 15 amino acids. V lost 6 bases, J lost 5 bases, and 6 bases stayed unmatched. Germline CDR1 SGHTA, CDR2 FQGTGA. This CDR3 reads CASSPRSGGTGELFF. The CDR3 region has the DNA TGTGCCAGCAGTCCGCGTAGCGGGGGGACCGGGGAGCTGTTTTTT.

This clone was seen a single time. The chain has TRBV5-1 and TRBJ2-7, with 11 bases matching TRBD2. Germline CDR1 is SGHRS and CDR2 is YFSETQ. The CDR3 extends over 15 amino acids. V shed 1 base, J shed 4 bases, and the junction held 4 bases outside the gene matches. The CDR3 region is CASSLSTSGVYEQYF. The CDR3 DNA sequence: TGCGCCAGCAGCTTGTCGACTAGCGGGGTATACGAGCAGTACTTC.

This clone was observed at least ten times. The rearrangement links TRBV7-9 to TRBJ2-5; 10 nucleotides match TRBD2. This CDR3 is built from 18 residues. The V gene end was trimmed by 5 bases and the J gene end by 4 bases; junction bases not matched to a gene: 16. Germline V gene lookup returns CDR1 SEHNR and CDR2 FQNEAQ (reference sequence). CDR3 sequence reads: CASSRMGLAGVRGETQYF. In nucleotides, the CDR3 is TGTGCCAGCAGCCGTATGGGGCTAGCGGGGGTTCGAGGAGAGACCCAGTACTTC.

The chain is built from TRBV19 and TRBJ2-7; D perhaps matches TRBD1 (6 bases). Germline V gene lookup returns CDR1 LNHDA and CDR2 SQIVND (reference sequence). The CDR3 length is 14 residues. Trimming removed 5 bases from V and 2 bases from J, with 13 bases in between. The CDR3 here is CASSDRRGTYEQYF. The CDR3 DNA follows: TGTGCCAGTAGTGATCGCAGGGGCACCTACGAGCAGTACTTC.

This clone was detected only a few times. The chain carries TRBV6-5 and TRBJ2-5; 9 nucleotides line up with TRBD1. V shed 0 bases, J shed 4 bases, and the junction held 6 bases outside the gene matches. This CDR3 spans 16 amino acids. Germline CDR1 MNHEY, CDR2 SVGAGI. The CDR3 nucleotides are TGTGCCAGCAGTTACTCAGGGACAGGGTGGGGAGAGACCCAGTACTTC. Encoded protein: CASSYSGTGWGETQYF.

V usage is TRBV2 and J usage is TRBJ2-3, with D possibly being TRBD2 (6 bases). Trimming took off 7 bases at V and 0 bases at J, with 20 bases between the two ends. From germline, CDR1 is SNHLY and CDR2 FYNNEI. This CDR3 comprises 17 residues. CDR3 sequence (DNA): TGTGCCAGCATGATGAGCCTAGCGCCGATTAGCACAGATACGCAGTATTTT. Translation gives CASMMSLAPISTDTQYF.

There are a few counts of this clone. The chain joins TRBV7-9 to TRBJ1-5; no reliable D call. The V gene lost 3 bases and the J gene lost 0 bases, with 6 bases spanning the gap. This CDR3 spans 14 amino acids. The V gene's germline CDR1 is SEHNR and CDR2 FQNEAQ (reference sequence). CDR3 in amino acids: CASSFDGSNQPQHF. The CDR3 DNA follows: TGTGCCAGCAGCTTCGACGGTAGCAATCAGCCCCAGCATTTT.

This rearrangement joins TRBV2 to TRBJ2-5, with D unresolved. The length of the CDR3 is 13 residues. Trimming pared 7 bases from V and 2 bases from J, leaving 11 bases between. From germline, CDR1 is SNHLY and CDR2 FYNNEI. The CDR3 DNA reads as TGTGCCAGCACCATCAGAGGTCAAGAGACCCAGTACTTC. As protein: CASTIRGQETQYF.

The gene calls are TRBV6-1 and TRBJ2-7; tentative D call: TRBD2 (5 bases). This CDR3 comprises 12 residues. Trimming took off 6 bases at V and 6 bases at J, with 12 bases between the two ends. Germline V gene data show CDR1 as MNHNS and CDR2 as SASEGT. CDR3 sequence reads: CASSHGKGEQYF. DNA of the CDR3: TGTGCCAGCAGCCACGGGAAGGGCGAGCAGTACTTC.

The CDR3 region has the DNA TGTGCCAGCAGTGAAATGTCGGGCTACACCTTC. It yields the protein CASSEMSGYTF. The chain combines TRBV2 with TRBJ1-2; D not resolved. This CDR3 comprises 11 residues. V was trimmed by 2 bases and J by 8 bases, leaving 6 bases between them. Germline CDR1 and CDR2: SNHLY and FYNNEI.

The chain employs TRBV6-1 and TRBJ2-2, with D maybe TRBD1 (5 bases). This CDR3 has 12 amino acids. CDR1 and CDR2 from the germline V gene are MNHNS and SASEGT. Trimming cost V 8 bases and J 6 bases, with 10 bases left between them. CDR3 sequence: CASPRASGELFF. The CDR3 DNA reads TGTGCCAGCCCCAGGGCTTCCGGGGAGCTGTTTTTT.

Only one count was recorded for this clone. The chain links TRBV5-1 to TRBJ2-2; D uncertain. CDR1 and CDR2 (germline): SGHRS, YFSETQ. The CDR3 is 15 amino acids. The V and J ends lost 4 bases and 4 bases respectively, with 14 bases between them. CDR3: CASSHTAEITGELFF. Here the CDR3 DNA reads TGCGCCAGCAGCCACACAGCCGAGATCACCGGGGAGCTGTTTTTT.

This chain's CDR3 is CASSLLQGQRQPQHF. CDR3 bases: TGTGCCAGCAGCTTATTACAGGGACAGCGGCAGCCCCAGCATTTT. This chain uses TRBV7-2 with TRBJ1-5, with TRBD1 matching 7 bases. Unmatched junction bases numbered 8, after V lost 2 bases and J lost 7 bases. The germline gives CDR1 SGHTA, CDR2 FQGNSA. This CDR3 is 15 amino acids long.

As concerns this clone: The same CDR3 can be traced to other DNA sequences in this sample. The chain joins TRBV7-8 to TRBJ1-2; D unclear. The CDR3 runs 12 residues. V was cut by 2 bases and J by 3 bases, with 4 bases left in between. Germline V gene sequence: CDR1 SGHVS, CDR2 FQNEAQ. The CDR3 here is CASSLRDYGYTF. For the CDR3, the DNA is TGTGCCAGCAGCTTACGGGACTATGGCTACACCTTC.

The chain is built from TRBV7-9 and TRBJ2-7; D unresolved. Germline CDR1 reads SEHNR; CDR2 reads FQNEAQ (reference sequence). The CDR3 has 10 residues. Trimming took 1 base from V and 5 from J, leaving 0 bases between them. The CDR3 bases are TGTGCCAGCAGCTTAGACGAGCAGTACTTC. Protein sequence: CASSLDEQYF.

This clone was detected a few times. This sequence joins TRBV6-5 and TRBJ1-2; 8 bases fit TRBD1. With 2 bases clipped from V and 7 bases from J, the junction kept 0 bases outside the gene matches. Germline CDR1 is MNHEY and CDR2 is SVGAGI. There are 12 residues in the CDR3. CDR3 residues: CASSYGTGGYTF. Here the CDR3 DNA reads TGTGCCAGCAGTTACGGGACAGGTGGCTACACCTTC.

This clone was seen once. This rearrangement joins TRBV10-1 to TRBJ2-2; D perhaps matches TRBD1 (6 bases). The CDR3 is made up of 15 amino acids. The V gene lost 6 bases and the J gene lost 4 bases, with 15 bases spanning the gap. Germline CDR1 reads WNHNN; CDR2 reads SYGVQD (reference sequence). The CDR3 nucleotides read TGCGCCAGCAGCCCAGGGGATCGGGGCACCGGGGAGCTGTTTTTT. It translates to CASSPGDRGTGELFF.

The chain has TRBV5-6 and TRBJ2-1; 12 positions match TRBD2. This CDR3 region has 16 residues. After removal of 3 bases from V and 3 bases from J, the junction contained 4 bases not matched to a gene. The germline V gene encodes CDR1 SGHDT and CDR2 YYEEEE. CDR3 coding DNA: TGTGCCAGCAGCTCCTGGACTAGCGGGAACTACAATGAGCAGTTCTTC. Protein product: CASSSWTSGNYNEQFF.

V usage is TRBV11-2 and J usage is TRBJ2-5, with 8 bases matching TRBD1. V lost 6 bases to trimming and J lost 5 bases; unmatched junction nucleotides: 11. The CDR3 has 15 residues. Germline values: CDR1 SGHAT, CDR2 FQNNGV. The CDR3 DNA reads as TGTGCCAGCAGTCCCGACAGGGGCAGGAGTGAGACCCAGTACTTC. Translated: CASSPDRGRSETQYF.